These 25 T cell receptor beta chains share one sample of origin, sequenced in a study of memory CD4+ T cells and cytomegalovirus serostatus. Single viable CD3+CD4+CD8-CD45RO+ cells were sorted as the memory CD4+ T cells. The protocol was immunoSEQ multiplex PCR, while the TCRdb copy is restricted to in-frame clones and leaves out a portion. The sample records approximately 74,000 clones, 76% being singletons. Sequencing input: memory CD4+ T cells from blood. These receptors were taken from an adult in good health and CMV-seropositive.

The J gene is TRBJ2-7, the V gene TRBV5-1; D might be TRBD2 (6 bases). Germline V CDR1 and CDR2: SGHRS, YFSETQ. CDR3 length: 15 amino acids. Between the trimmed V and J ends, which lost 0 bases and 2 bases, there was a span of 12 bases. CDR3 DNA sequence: TGCGCCAGCAGCTTGGAACTAGCTATTCCCTACGAGCAGTACTTC. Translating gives CASSLELAIPYEQYF. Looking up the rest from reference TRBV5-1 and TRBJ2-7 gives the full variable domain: KAGVTQTPRYLIKTRGQQVTLSCSPISGHRSVSWYQQTPGQGLQFLFEYFSETQRNKGNFPGRFSGRQFSNSRSEMNVSTLELGDSALYLCASSLELAIPYEQYFGPGTRLTVT.

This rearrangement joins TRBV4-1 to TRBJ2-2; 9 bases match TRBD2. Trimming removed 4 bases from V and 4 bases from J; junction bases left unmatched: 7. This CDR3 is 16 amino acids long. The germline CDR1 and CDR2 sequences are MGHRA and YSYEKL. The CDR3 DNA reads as TGCGCCAGCAGCCCCTTATTGCGGGGGGGCACCGGGGAGCTGTTTTTT. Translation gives CASSPLLRGGTGELFF.

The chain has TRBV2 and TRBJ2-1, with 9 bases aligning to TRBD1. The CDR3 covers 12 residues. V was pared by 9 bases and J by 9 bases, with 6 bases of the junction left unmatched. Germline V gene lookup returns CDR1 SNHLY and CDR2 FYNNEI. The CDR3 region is CASWDREGEQFF. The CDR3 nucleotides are TGTGCCAGTTGGGACAGGGAAGGTGAGCAGTTCTTC.

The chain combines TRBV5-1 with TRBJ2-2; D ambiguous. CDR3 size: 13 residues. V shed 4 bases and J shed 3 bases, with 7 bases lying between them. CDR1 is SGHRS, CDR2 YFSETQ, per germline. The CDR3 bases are TGCGCCAGCAGCCTGCCTGACACCGGGGAGCTGTTTTTT. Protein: CASSLPDTGELFF.

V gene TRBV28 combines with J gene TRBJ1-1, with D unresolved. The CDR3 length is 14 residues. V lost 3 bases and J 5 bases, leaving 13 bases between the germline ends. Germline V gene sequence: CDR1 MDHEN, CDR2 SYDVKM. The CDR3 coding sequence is TGTGCCAGCAGTTTTCAAGGGTCGGGAACTGAAGCTTTCTTT. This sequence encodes CASSFQGSGTEAFF.

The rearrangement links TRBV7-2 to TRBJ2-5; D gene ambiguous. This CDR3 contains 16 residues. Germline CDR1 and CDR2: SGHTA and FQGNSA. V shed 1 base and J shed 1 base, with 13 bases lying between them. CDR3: CASSLVVGRRQETQYF. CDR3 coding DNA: TGTGCCAGCAGCTTAGTGGTTGGTCGGCGCCAAGAGACCCAGTACTTC.

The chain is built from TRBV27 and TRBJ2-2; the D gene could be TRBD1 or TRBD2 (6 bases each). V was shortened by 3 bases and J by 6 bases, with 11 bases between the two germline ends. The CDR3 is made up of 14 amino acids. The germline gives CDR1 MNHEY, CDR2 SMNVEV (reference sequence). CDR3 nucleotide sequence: TGTGCCAGCAGTTTTAACAGGGACTCCGGGGAGCTGTTTTTT. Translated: CASSFNRDSGELFF.

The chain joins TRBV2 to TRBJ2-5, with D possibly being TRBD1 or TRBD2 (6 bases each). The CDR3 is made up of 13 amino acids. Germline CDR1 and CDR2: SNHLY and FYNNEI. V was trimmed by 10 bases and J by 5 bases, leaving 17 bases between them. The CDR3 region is CATLGGPGETQYF. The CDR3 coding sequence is TGTGCCACCTTAGGGGGGCCAGGGGAGACCCAGTACTTC. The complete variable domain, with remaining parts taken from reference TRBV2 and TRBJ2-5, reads EPEVTQTPSHQVTQMGQEVILRCVPISNHLYFYWYRQILGQKVEFLVSFYNNEISEKSEIFDDQFSVERPDGSNFTLKIRSTKLEDSAMYFCATLGGPGETQYFGPGTRLLVL.

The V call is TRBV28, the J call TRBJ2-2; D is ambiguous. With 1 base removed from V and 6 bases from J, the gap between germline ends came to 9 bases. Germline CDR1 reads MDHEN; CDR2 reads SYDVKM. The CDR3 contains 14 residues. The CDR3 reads CASSLSGMAGELFF. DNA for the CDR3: TGTGCCAGCAGTTTATCCGGCATGGCCGGGGAGCTGTTTTTT. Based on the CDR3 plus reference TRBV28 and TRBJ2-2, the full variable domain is DVKVTQSSRYLVKRTGEKVFLECVQDMDHENMFWYRQDPGLGLRLIYFSYDVKMKEKGDIPEGYSVSREKKERFSLILESASTNQTSMYLCASSLSGMAGELFFGEGSRLTVL.

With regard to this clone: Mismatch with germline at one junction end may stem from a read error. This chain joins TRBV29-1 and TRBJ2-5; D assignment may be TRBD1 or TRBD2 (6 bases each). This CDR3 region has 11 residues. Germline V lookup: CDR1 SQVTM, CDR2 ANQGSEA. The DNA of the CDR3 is TGCAGCGTTGACGTGGGGGGCGAATGGAACTTC. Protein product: CSVDVGGEWNF.

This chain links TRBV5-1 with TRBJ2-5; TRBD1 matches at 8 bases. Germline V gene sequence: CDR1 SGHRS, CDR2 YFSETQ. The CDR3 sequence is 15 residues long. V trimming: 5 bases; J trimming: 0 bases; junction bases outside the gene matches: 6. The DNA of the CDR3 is TGCGCCAGCAGTCTGGGGGACAGGTACCAAGAGACCCAGTACTTC. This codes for CASSLGDRYQETQYF.

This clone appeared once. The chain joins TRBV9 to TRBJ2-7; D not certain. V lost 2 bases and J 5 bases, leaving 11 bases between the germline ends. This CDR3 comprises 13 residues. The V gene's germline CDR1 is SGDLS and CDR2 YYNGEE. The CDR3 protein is CASSVWVGHEQYF. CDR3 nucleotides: TGTGCCAGCAGCGTTTGGGTAGGCCACGAGCAGTACTTC. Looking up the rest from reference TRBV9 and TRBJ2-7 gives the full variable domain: DSGVTQTPKHLITATGQRVTLRCSPRSGDLSVYWYQQSLDQGLQFLIQYYNGEERAKGNILERFSAQQFPDLHSELNLSSLELGDSALYFCASSVWVGHEQYFGPGTRLTVT.

In DNA form, the CDR3 reads TGTGCCAGCCGGCGCCCCGGACTAGCGCGATACAATGAGCAGTTCTTC. Residues: CASRRPGLARYNEQFF. V gene TRBV2 combines with J gene TRBJ2-1, with 9 positions matching TRBD2. Germline V gives CDR1 SNHLY, CDR2 FYNNEI. CDR3 length: 16 residues. The ends lost 8 bases at V and 4 bases at J; junction bases unmatched: 12.

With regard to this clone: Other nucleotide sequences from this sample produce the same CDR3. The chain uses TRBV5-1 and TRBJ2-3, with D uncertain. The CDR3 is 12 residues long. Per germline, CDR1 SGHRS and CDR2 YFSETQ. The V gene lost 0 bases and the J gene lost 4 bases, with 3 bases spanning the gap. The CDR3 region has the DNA TGCGCCAGCAGCTTGGCCGCAGATACGCAGTATTTT. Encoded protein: CASSLAADTQYF.

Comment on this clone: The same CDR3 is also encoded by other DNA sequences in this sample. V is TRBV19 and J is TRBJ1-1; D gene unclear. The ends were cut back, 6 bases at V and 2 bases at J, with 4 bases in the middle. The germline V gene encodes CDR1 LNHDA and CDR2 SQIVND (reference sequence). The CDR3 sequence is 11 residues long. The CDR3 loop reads CASRLNTEAFF. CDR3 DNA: TGTGCCAGTAGGCTTAACACTGAAGCTTTCTTT.

For the CDR3, the DNA is TGTGCCAGCAGCTTCGGAGAGACCCAGTACTTC. This gives the protein CASSFGETQYF. V is TRBV11-2 and J is TRBJ2-5, with D unclear. CDR1 SGHAT and CDR2 FQNNGV come from the germline V gene. The CDR3 runs to 11 residues. V gave up 3 bases and J gave up 4 bases, with 3 bases separating them.

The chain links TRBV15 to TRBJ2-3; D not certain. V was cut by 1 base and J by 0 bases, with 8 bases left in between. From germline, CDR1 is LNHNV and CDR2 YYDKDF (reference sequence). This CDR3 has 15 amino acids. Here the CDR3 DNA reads TGTGCCACCAGCAGAGGGTCTACTAGCACAGATACGCAGTATTTT. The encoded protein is CATSRGSTSTDTQYF.

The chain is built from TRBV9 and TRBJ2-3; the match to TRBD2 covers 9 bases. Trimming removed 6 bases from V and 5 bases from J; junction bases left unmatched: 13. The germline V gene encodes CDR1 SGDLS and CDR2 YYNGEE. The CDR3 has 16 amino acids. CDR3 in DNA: TGTGCCAGCACCACCACCCAAGCGGGAGGTTTAGATACGCAGTATTTT. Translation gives CASTTTQAGGLDTQYF.

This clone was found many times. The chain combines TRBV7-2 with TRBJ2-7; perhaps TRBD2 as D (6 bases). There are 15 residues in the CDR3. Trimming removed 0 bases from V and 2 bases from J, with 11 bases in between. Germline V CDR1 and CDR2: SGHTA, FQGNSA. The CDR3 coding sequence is TGTGCCAGCAGCTTAGCATCCACTAGCCCCTACGAGCAGTACTTC. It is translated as CASSLASTSPYEQYF.

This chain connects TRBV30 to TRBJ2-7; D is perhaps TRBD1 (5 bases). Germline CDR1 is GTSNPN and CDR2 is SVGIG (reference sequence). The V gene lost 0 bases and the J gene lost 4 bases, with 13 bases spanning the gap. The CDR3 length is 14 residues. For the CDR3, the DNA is TGTGCCTGGAGTGTAACAGGTCGCTCGTACGAGCAGTACTTC. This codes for CAWSVTGRSYEQYF. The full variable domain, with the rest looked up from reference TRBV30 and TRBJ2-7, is SQTIHQWPATLVQPVGSPLSLECTVEGTSNPNLYWYRQAAGRGLQLLFYSVGIGQISSEVPQNLSASRPQDRQFILSSKKLLLSDSGFYLCAWSVTGRSYEQYFGPGTRLTVT.

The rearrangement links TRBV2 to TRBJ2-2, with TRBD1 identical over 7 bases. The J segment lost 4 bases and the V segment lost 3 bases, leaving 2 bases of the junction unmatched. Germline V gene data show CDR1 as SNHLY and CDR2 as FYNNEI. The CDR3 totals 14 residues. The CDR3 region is CASSEDRTTGELFF. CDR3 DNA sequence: TGTGCCAGCAGTGAGGACAGGACCACCGGGGAGCTGTTTTTT. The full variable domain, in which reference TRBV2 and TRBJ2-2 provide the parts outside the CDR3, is EPEVTQTPSHQVTQMGQEVILRCVPISNHLYFYWYRQILGQKVEFLVSFYNNEISEKSEIFDDQFSVERPDGSNFTLKIRSTKLEDSAMYFCASSEDRTTGELFFGEGSRLTVL.

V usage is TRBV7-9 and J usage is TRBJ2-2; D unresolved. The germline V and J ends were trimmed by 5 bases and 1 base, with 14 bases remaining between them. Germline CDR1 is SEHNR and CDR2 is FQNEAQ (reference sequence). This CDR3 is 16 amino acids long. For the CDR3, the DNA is TGTGCCAGCAGCCGCTTTTTTGGGGAGAACACCGGGGAGCTGTTTTTT. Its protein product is CASSRFFGENTGELFF.

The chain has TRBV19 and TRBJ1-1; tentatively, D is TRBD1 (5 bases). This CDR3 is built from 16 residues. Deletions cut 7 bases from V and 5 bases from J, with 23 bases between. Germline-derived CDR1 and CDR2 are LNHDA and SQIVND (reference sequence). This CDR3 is CASTTKGKARKTEAFF. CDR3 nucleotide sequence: TGTGCCAGTACCACAAAGGGGAAGGCCCGGAAGACTGAAGCTTTCTTT.

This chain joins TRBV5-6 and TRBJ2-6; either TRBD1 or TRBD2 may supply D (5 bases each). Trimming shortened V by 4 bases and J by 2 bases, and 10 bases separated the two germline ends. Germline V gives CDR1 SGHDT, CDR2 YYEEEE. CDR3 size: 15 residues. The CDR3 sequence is CASSPQGAGANVLTF. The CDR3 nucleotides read TGTGCCAGCAGCCCCCAGGGAGCTGGGGCCAACGTCCTGACTTTC.

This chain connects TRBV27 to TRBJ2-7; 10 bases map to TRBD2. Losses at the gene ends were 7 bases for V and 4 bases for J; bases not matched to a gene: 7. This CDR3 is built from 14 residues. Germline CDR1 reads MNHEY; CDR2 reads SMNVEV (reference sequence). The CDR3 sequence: CASMSGRAAYEQYF. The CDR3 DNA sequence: TGTGCCAGCATGAGCGGGAGGGCCGCTTACGAGCAGTACTTC.